This T cell receptor beta chain originates from a study of molecular identifiers for immune sequencing clone quantification. At the level of the study: Within a replicate experiment, RNA obtained from either approximately 22,000 or 94,000 naive CD8 cells was divided into five aliquots, and four of those aliquots were then sequenced. Overall study results and limits: Clones that had above 20 RNA copies took up over 99% of effector molecules but under 1% in naive cells.

The naive CD8 libraries originated from between roughly 20,000 and 1,100,000 sorted cells and drew on 10%, 30% or 50% RNA. The CDR3 length is 15 residues. Germline V gives CDR1 SNHLY, CDR2 FYNNEI. Trimming removed 6 bases from V and 0 bases from J; junction bases left unmatched: 4. This clonotype has a count of ten or more. Antigen specificity is unknown. In TCRdb, the PCR reads were re-called with MiXCR into one record per CDR3 protein. The sample records approximately 59,000 distinct CDR3 sequences, less than 20% being singletons. The sequencing sample was made of naive CD8+ T cells from blood, with Jurkat cell RNA spiked in. Subset indicated: FACS-sorted CD8+CD4-CCR7+CD45RA+ naive T cells. The sequence derives from a human donor in good health. Some libraries in this study had Jurkat cell RNA spiked in. The chain couples TRBV2 to TRBJ1-1, with 10 bases fitting TRBD1. The CDR3: CASRTGGYLNTEAFF. The CDR3 DNA sequence: TGTGCCAGCAGGACAGGGGGCTATCTGAACACTGAAGCTTTCTTT.